The 18 T cell receptor beta chains listed next were all sequenced from one sample in a study of T cell repertoires in cytomegalovirus infection. TCRdb re-derived calls from the reads in MiXCR, one entry per CDR3 protein. The table has about 300,000 distinct CDR3 sequences, around 9.1% seen once. Sequenced sample: PBMCs. These receptors all come from a human donor in good health (CMV status not recorded). Some clones in this sample may be carry-over from other donors' samples.

This clonotype was counted many times. CDR3 sequence (DNA): TGCAGTGCCGGTACACACTCCTATAATTCACCCCTCCACTTT. Translating it yields CSAGTHSYNSPLHF. The chain links TRBV20-1 to TRBJ1-6; D is ambiguous. Per germline, CDR1 DFQATT and CDR2 SNEGSKA (reference sequence). Deletions cut 6 bases from V and 0 bases from J, with 9 bases between. The CDR3 spans 14 residues.

Ten or more counts support this clonotype. This rearrangement joins TRBV6-2 or TRBV6-3 to TRBJ2-1; D may correspond to TRBD1 or TRBD2 (5 bases each). There are 21 residues in the CDR3. Germline CDR1 MNHEY, CDR2 SVGEGT. Trimming took 2 bases from V and 0 from J, leaving 26 bases between them. CDR3 loop: CASSYPGTLGVGWSSYNEQFF. The CDR3, as DNA: TGTGCCAGCAGTTACCCGGGGACGTTGGGCGTGGGCTGGTCCTCCTACAATGAGCAGTTCTTC.

This clonotype was picked up a small number of times. This chain connects TRBV7-9 to TRBJ2-1; tentative D call: TRBD2 (6 bases). The length of the CDR3 is 14 residues. V was pared by 11 bases and J by 5 bases, with 19 bases between. Germline V gene data show CDR1 as SEHNR and CDR2 as FQNEAQ (reference sequence). The CDR3 region is CAGGERAGDNEQFF. The DNA for the CDR3 is TGTGCCGGAGGGGAGAGGGCCGGGGACAATGAGCAGTTCTTC. Full variable domain (remainder filled in from reference TRBV7-9 and TRBJ2-1): DTGVSQNPRHKITKRGQNVTFRCDPISEHNRLYWYRQTLGQGPEFLTYFQNEAQLEKSRLLSDRFSAERPKGSFSTLEIQRTEQGDSAMYLCAGGERAGDNEQFFGPGTRLTVL.

This clonotype has at least ten counts. The chain couples TRBV14 to TRBJ1-2, with a possible D match to TRBD1 (5 bases). The CDR3 is made up of 17 amino acids. Germline V gives CDR1 SGHDN, CDR2 FVKESK. Trimming took 1 base from V and 0 from J, leaving 15 bases between them. CDR3 amino acids: CASSQGGVGLANYGYTF. CDR3 nucleotide sequence: TGTGCCAGCAGCCAAGGTGGTGTGGGGCTAGCTAACTATGGCTACACCTTC.

This clonotype came up many times. The rearrangement uses TRBV6-5 and TRBJ1-6; D might be TRBD1 (5 bases). The length of the CDR3 is 17 residues. V was pared by 0 bases and J by 7 bases, with 16 bases between. Per germline, CDR1 MNHEY and CDR2 SVGAGI. Here the CDR3 DNA reads TGTGCCAGCAGTTACTCGGGCGGGGCCCAGGGAAATTCACCCCTCCACTTT. This encodes CASSYSGGAQGNSPLHF.

This clonotype was recorded at least ten times. The genes are TRBV6-5 and TRBJ1-1; unclear D gene. Trimming cost V 5 bases and J 1 base, with 14 bases left between them. The CDR3 contains 15 residues. Per the germline V gene, CDR1 is MNHEY and CDR2 is SVGAGI. CDR3 sequence reads: CASSPPGPRNTEAFF. CDR3 DNA sequence: TGTGCCAGCAGTCCTCCAGGACCCAGGAACACTGAAGCTTTCTTT.

This clonotype was recorded a few times. The chain uses TRBV6-2 or TRBV6-3 and TRBJ1-6; D is perhaps TRBD1 (6 bases). The CDR3 covers 15 residues. The V end was cut by 7 bases, the J end by 0 bases, with 10 bases between. CDR1 and CDR2 (germline): MNHEY, SVGEGT. CDR3 in DNA: TGTGCCAGCATCCGAGGGGGCTCCTATAATTCACCCCTCCACTTT. Amino acid sequence: CASIRGGSYNSPLHF.

This clonotype was seen more than once but under ten times. The chain employs TRBV20-1 and TRBJ2-3; D unclear. CDR1 is DFQATT, CDR2 SNEGSKA, per germline (reference sequence). The CDR3 runs to 14 residues. Between the trimmed V and J ends, which lost 1 base and 6 bases, there was a span of 14 bases. This CDR3 is CSARGGPLLDTQYF. In DNA, the CDR3 is TGCAGTGCTAGAGGAGGACCCCTATTGGATACGCAGTATTTT.

In its sample, this clonotype was seen many times. This chain uses TRBV7-8 with TRBJ2-5, with 11 nucleotides matching TRBD2. Germline assignment: CDR1 SGHVS and CDR2 FQNEAQ. Trimming took 5 bases from V and 9 from J; bases not matched to a gene: 17. The CDR3 covers 17 residues. The CDR3 protein is CASSRRGPGLAEEAQYF. The DNA of the CDR3 is TGTGCCAGCAGCCGCCGGGGACCGGGACTAGCGGAGGAGGCCCAGTACTTC.

This clonotype occurred many times. The rearrangement uses TRBV6-5 and TRBJ1-1; tentative D call: TRBD1 (5 bases). The V and J ends lost 2 bases and 3 bases respectively, with 10 bases between them. CDR1 and CDR2 (germline): MNHEY, SVGAGI. This CDR3 spans 14 amino acids. CDR3: CASSYRGVDTEAFF. DNA for the CDR3: TGTGCCAGCAGTTACCGAGGGGTTGACACTGAAGCTTTCTTT.

V and J are TRBV18 and TRBJ1-5; D perhaps matches TRBD1 (5 bases). Germline V gene data show CDR1 as KGHSH and CDR2 as LQKENI. Trimming cost V 0 bases and J 7 bases, with 10 bases left between them. The CDR3 loop spans 14 amino acids. CDR3 nucleotide sequence: TGTGCCAGCTCACCACCGGGGGTTGGCCAGCCCCAGCATTTT. This gives the protein CASSPPGVGQPQHF.

There are many counts of this clonotype. J is TRBJ1-1 and V is TRBV7-9; 9 positions agree with TRBD1. Germline assignment: CDR1 SEHNR and CDR2 FQNEAQ (reference sequence). The CDR3 runs 16 residues. Trimming at V came to 4 bases and at J to 1 base, leaving 7 bases not matched to a gene. The CDR3 nucleotides read TGTGCCAGCAGCTCCGTCCCGGGACAGGGGAACACTGAAGCTTTCTTT. Encoded protein: CASSSVPGQGNTEAFF.

The table lists this clonotype with many counts. The junction differs from germline at one of its ends, possibly a read error. The V call is TRBV7-7, the J call TRBJ2-3; D not resolved. The CDR3 spans 15 residues. Germline assignment: CDR1 SSHAT and CDR2 FNYEAQ (reference sequence). The DNA for the CDR3 is TGTGCTAGCAGCTTGGGGAATACCGGCACAGATACGCAGTATTTT. Translated, it gives CASSLGNTGTDTQYF.

This clonotype was counted at least ten times. The rearrangement links TRBV19 to TRBJ1-5; TRBD1 aligns across 7 bases. CDR1 is LNHDA and CDR2 is SQIVND in the germline V gene (reference sequence). CDR3 length equals 14 residues. Trimming took 1 base from V and 5 from J; bases not matched to a gene: 2. The CDR3 reads CASSIGRGHQPQHF. The CDR3 DNA reads TGTGCCAGTAGTATAGGAAGGGGGCATCAGCCCCAGCATTTT.

The J gene is TRBJ2-1, the V gene TRBV29-1; 8 positions agree with TRBD2. Germline V lookup: CDR1 SQVTM, CDR2 ANQGSEA. Losses at the gene ends were 1 base for V and 7 bases for J; bases not matched to a gene: 9. CDR3 length: 15 amino acids. For the CDR3, the DNA is TGCAGCGTTGAAGTTTTCAGACTAGCGTCGAATGAGCAGTTCTTC. Protein sequence: CSVEVFRLASNEQFF.

The genes are TRBV7-9 and TRBJ2-1; 7 nucleotides align to TRBD2. Trimming removed 7 bases from V and 8 bases from J; junction bases left unmatched: 11. Germline V CDR1 and CDR2: SEHNR, FQNEAQ (reference sequence). The length of the CDR3 is 14 residues. CDR3: CASNPMGGFDEQFF. CDR3 sequence (DNA): TGTGCCAGCAACCCGATGGGGGGGTTCGATGAGCAGTTCTTC.

This clonotype was observed at least ten times. The chain joins TRBV12-3 or TRBV12-4 to TRBJ1-1; 7 bases are shared with TRBD1. Trimming cost V 8 bases and J 5 bases; bases outside gene matches: 11. The CDR3 totals 14 residues. The CDR3: CASGSAGGGTEAFF. For the CDR3, the DNA is TGTGCCAGCGGATCCGCAGGGGGAGGGACTGAAGCTTTCTTT.

This clonotype was seen at least ten times. This chain joins TRBV28 and TRBJ1-2, with D maybe TRBD1 (5 bases). This CDR3 spans 16 amino acids. The germline CDR1 and CDR2 sequences are MDHEN and SYDVKM. V was clipped by 8 bases and J by 3 bases, with 22 bases between them. The CDR3: CASRPSGVRMDYGYTF. For the CDR3, the DNA is TGTGCCAGCCGCCCATCGGGGGTCCGGATGGACTATGGCTACACCTTC.